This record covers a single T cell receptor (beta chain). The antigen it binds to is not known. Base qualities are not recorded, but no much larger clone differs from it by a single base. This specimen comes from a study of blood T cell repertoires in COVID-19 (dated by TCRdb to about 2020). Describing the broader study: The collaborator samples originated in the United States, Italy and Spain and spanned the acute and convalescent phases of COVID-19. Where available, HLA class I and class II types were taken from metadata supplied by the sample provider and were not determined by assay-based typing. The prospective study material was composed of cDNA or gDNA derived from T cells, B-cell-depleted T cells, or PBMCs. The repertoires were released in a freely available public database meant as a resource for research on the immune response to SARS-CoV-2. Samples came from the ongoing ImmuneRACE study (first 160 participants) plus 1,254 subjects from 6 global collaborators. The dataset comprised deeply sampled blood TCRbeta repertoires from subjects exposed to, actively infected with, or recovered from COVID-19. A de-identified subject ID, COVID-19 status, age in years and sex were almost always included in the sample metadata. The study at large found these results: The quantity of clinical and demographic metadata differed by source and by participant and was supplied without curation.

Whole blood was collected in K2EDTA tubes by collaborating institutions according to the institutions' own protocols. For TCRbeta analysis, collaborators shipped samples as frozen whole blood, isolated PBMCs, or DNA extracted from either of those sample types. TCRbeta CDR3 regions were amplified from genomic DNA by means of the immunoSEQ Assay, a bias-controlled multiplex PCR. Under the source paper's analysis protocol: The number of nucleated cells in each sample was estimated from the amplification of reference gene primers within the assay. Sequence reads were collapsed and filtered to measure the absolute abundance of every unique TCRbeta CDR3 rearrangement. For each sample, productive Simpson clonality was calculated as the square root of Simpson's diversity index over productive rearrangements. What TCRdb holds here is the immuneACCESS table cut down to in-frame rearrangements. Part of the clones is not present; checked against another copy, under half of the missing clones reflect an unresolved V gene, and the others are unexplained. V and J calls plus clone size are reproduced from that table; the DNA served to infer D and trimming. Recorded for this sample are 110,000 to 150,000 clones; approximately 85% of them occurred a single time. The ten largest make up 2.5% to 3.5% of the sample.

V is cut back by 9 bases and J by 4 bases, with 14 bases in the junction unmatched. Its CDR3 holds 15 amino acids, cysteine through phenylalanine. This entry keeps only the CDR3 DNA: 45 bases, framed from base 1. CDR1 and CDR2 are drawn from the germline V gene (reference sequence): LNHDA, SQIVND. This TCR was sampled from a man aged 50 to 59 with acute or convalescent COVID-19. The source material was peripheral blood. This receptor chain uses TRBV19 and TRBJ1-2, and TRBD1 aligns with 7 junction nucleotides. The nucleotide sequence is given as TGTGCCAGCAGAAGGGCCATTGGACAGGTCTATGGCTACACCTTC. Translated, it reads CASRRAIGQVYGYTF.